The 32 T cell receptor beta chains reported below all come from one sample, sequenced in a study of technical replicates of blood from a few donors. Some clones are missing from TCRdb's copy, which holds only in-frame ones; the method was immunoSEQ multiplex PCR. The repertoire has 65,000 to 85,000 clones, about 92% of them found once; the top ten carry 0.37%. Sequenced material: T cells isolated from PBMCs. These TCRs come from a human donor in good health.

The chain couples TRBV19 to TRBJ2-7; TRBD1 agrees at 8 bases. The germline V gene has CDR1 LNHDA and CDR2 SQIVND (reference sequence). With V trimmed by 7 bases and J by 4 bases, 9 bases remained unmatched. The CDR3 runs to 14 residues. The CDR3 region is CASKDGQGLYEQYF. The DNA for the CDR3 is TGTGCCAGTAAGGATGGACAGGGCCTATACGAGCAGTACTTC.

The chain combines TRBV7-9 with TRBJ2-1; a possible D gene is TRBD2 (6 bases). Trimming left V 8 bases short and J 0 bases short, with 11 bases between. The CDR3 totals 14 residues. The V gene's germline CDR1 is SEHNR and CDR2 FQNEAQ (reference sequence). CDR3 in DNA: TGTGCCAGCCTCCCCGGGAGCTCCTACAATGAGCAGTTCTTC. Translation: CASLPGSSYNEQFF.

The chain combines TRBV4-3 with TRBJ1-1; no reliable D call. The CDR3 runs to 15 residues. The V and J ends lost 0 bases and 6 bases respectively, with 14 bases between them. Germline CDR1 LGHNA, CDR2 YSLEER. The CDR3: CASSQDVGSYSEAFF. CDR3 nucleotide sequence: TGCGCCAGCAGCCAAGATGTGGGGAGTTATTCTGAAGCTTTCTTT.

By frequency in the sample, this clone is medium-sized. The V gene is TRBV7-9, the J gene TRBJ2-7; 7 nucleotides line up with TRBD2. The CDR3 covers 16 residues. J gave up 5 bases and V 1 base, and 11 bases lay outside the gene matches. The germline V gene has CDR1 SEHNR and CDR2 FQNEAQ (reference sequence). Here the CDR3 reads CASSLGVGQGGNEQYF. As DNA, the CDR3 is TGTGCCAGCAGCTTAGGTGTAGGCCAGGGAGGGAACGAGCAGTACTTC. Filled out from reference TRBV7-9 and TRBJ2-7, the complete variable domain reads DTGVSQNPRHKITKRGQNVTFRCDPISEHNRLYWYRQTLGQGPEFLTYFQNEAQLEKSRLLSDRFSAERPKGSFSTLEIQRTEQGDSAMYLCASSLGVGQGGNEQYFGPGTRLTVT.

The gene calls are TRBV5-6 and TRBJ1-1, with unresolved D. Germline V gives CDR1 SGHDT, CDR2 YYEEEE. The ends were cut back, 5 bases at V and 4 bases at J, with 12 bases in the middle. This CDR3 comprises 13 residues. The CDR3 DNA reads as TGTGCCAGCAGTTATGACGGGGTCACTGAAGCTTTCTTT. This codes for CASSYDGVTEAFF.

The CDR3, as DNA: TGTGCCAGCAGCTTAGGGGGGGGCAGGGCGTTGGAGACCCAGTACTTC. Translating gives CASSLGGGRALETQYF. The chain joins TRBV7-6 to TRBJ2-5; a possible D gene is TRBD2 (7 bases). Trimming shortened V by 1 base and J by 5 bases, and 17 bases separated the two germline ends. Germline assignment: CDR1 SGHVS and CDR2 FNYEAQ. The CDR3 is 16 residues long.

The DNA of the CDR3 is TGTGCCAGCAGTTGGGCAGGGGAAGATACGCAGTATTTT. Encoded protein: CASSWAGEDTQYF. The genes are TRBV28 and TRBJ2-3; D possibly corresponds to TRBD1 (6 bases). Trimming took 4 bases from V and 5 from J, leaving 10 bases between them. The germline CDR1 and CDR2 sequences are MDHEN and SYDVKM. This CDR3 comprises 13 residues.

The V and J genes are TRBV10-3 and TRBJ1-1; D uncertain. Germline CDR1 reads ENHRY; CDR2 reads SYGVKD. V shed 7 bases and J shed 1 base, with 7 bases lying between them. CDR3 length equals 12 residues. The DNA for the CDR3 is TGTGCCATCATTCATAGGAACACTGAAGCTTTCTTT. Translated: CAIIHRNTEAFF.

CDR3 nucleotide sequence: TGTGCCAACGGAATAGGACTAACCGGGGAGCTGTTTTTT. Amino acids: CANGIGLTGELFF. This chain links TRBV6-1 with TRBJ2-2; possibly TRBD2 for D (6 bases). The germline gives CDR1 MNHNS, CDR2 SASEGT. The ends were cut back, 10 bases at V and 5 bases at J, with 14 bases in the middle. The CDR3 has 13 amino acids.

The chain combines TRBV19 with TRBJ2-4; 8 bases align to TRBD1. V dropped 7 bases and J dropped 7; count of bases not matched to a gene: 12. The germline gives CDR1 LNHDA, CDR2 SQIVND (reference sequence). This CDR3 has 15 amino acids. The CDR3 coding sequence is TGTGCCAGTACTCGGGACAGGTGGGAGGATAACATTCAGTACTTC. Amino acid sequence: CASTRDRWEDNIQYF.

The CDR3: CASPDRINEQFF. The DNA for the CDR3 is TGTGCCAGCCCGGACAGGATCAATGAGCAGTTCTTC. The V gene is TRBV2, the J gene TRBJ2-1; 7 nucleotides align to TRBD1. The CDR3 sequence is 12 residues long. The junction had 4 bases not matched to a gene; V was cut back by 8 bases and J by 6 bases. Germline V CDR1 and CDR2: SNHLY, FYNNEI.

The CDR3 nucleotides are TGTGCCAGCAGCTTAGTCGCAGGGGACTACGAGCAGTACTTC. The encoded protein is CASSLVAGDYEQYF. The chain has TRBV7-2 and TRBJ2-7, with D possibly TRBD1 on 6 matching bases. The ends were cut back, 1 base at V and 3 bases at J, with 10 bases in the middle. The germline V gene encodes CDR1 SGHTA and CDR2 FQGNSA. The CDR3 extends over 14 amino acids.

The rearrangement joins TRBV6-5 to TRBJ1-2, with D tentatively TRBD1 (6 bases). This CDR3 has 13 amino acids. Germline-derived CDR1 and CDR2 are MNHEY and SVGAGI. The V end was cut by 6 bases, the J end by 3 bases, with 11 bases between. The CDR3 loop reads CASRTTGYYGYTF. CDR3 in DNA: TGTGCCAGCAGAACTACAGGGTACTATGGCTACACCTTC.

This chain joins TRBV2 and TRBJ1-2; perhaps TRBD1 as D (5 bases). CDR1 SNHLY and CDR2 FYNNEI come from the germline V gene. V lost 0 bases and J lost 3, with 11 bases in between. CDR3 length: 15 residues. CDR3 sequence: CASSEALWDYYGYTF. CDR3 coding DNA: TGTGCCAGCAGTGAAGCGCTTTGGGACTACTATGGCTACACCTTC. Variable domain in full (rest from reference TRBV2 and TRBJ1-2): EPEVTQTPSHQVTQMGQEVILRCVPISNHLYFYWYRQILGQKVEFLVSFYNNEISEKSEIFDDQFSVERPDGSNFTLKIRSTKLEDSAMYFCASSEALWDYYGYTFGSGTRLTVV.

This chain links TRBV9 with TRBJ1-2; TRBD1 might be the D (5 bases). The V end lost 4 bases, the J end lost 4 bases, and 17 bases lay between the germline ends. Looked up from germline, CDR1 is SGDLS and CDR2 is YYNGEE. This CDR3 comprises 15 residues. CDR3 residues: CASSPRDRGSYGYTF. CDR3 DNA: TGTGCCAGCAGCCCCCGGGACCGGGGGAGCTATGGCTACACCTTC.

The J gene is TRBJ2-7, the V gene TRBV4-3, with 11 bases lining up with TRBD2. The ends lost 6 bases at V and 4 bases at J; junction bases unmatched: 8. CDR3 length: 15 amino acids. Germline V gene lookup returns CDR1 LGHNA and CDR2 YSLEER. As DNA, the CDR3 is TGCGCCAGCAGTCATCTAGCGGGAGGACGGTACGAGCAGTACTTC. Its translation: CASSHLAGGRYEQYF.

This CDR3 is CASSKVFKQENEKLFF. CDR3 nucleotide sequence: TGTGCCAGCAGCAAAGTGTTCAAACAGGAAAATGAAAAACTGTTTTTT. This chain links TRBV21-1 with TRBJ1-4; the D call of TRBD1 is as the table states it, not checked on the DNA. TRBV21-1 constitutes a pseudogene. The CDR3 length is 16 residues.

The DNA for the CDR3 is TGTGCCAGTAGTATAGACTCAGGGGCTAACTATGGCTACACCTTC. Translated, it gives CASSIDSGANYGYTF. The chain carries TRBV19 and TRBJ1-2; the D gene is possibly TRBD1 (6 bases). Trimming took 0 bases from V and 0 from J, leaving 8 bases between them. Germline values: CDR1 LNHDA, CDR2 SQIVND (reference sequence). The CDR3 extends over 15 amino acids.

The J gene is TRBJ2-1, the V gene TRBV27; tentatively, D is TRBD2 (6 bases). CDR3 length equals 11 residues. Germline V CDR1 and CDR2: MNHEY, SMNVEV (reference sequence). V was shortened by 7 bases and J by 13 bases, with 14 bases between the two germline ends. The CDR3: CASTLGDFQFF. Written as DNA, the CDR3 is TGTGCCAGCACCCTGGGGGACTTTCAGTTCTTC.

The genes are TRBV28 and TRBJ2-2; D perhaps matches TRBD2 (6 bases). CDR3 size: 14 residues. Germline V gene data show CDR1 as MDHEN and CDR2 as SYDVKM. The ends were cut back, 5 bases at V and 7 bases at J, with 14 bases in the middle. CDR3 residues: CASSLIREHGELFF. In DNA form, the CDR3 reads TGTGCCAGCAGTCTTATACGGGAGCACGGGGAGCTGTTTTTT.

The rearrangement uses TRBV27 and TRBJ2-7; 7 nucleotides line up with TRBD2. This CDR3 has 14 amino acids. Germline V gives CDR1 MNHEY, CDR2 SMNVEV (reference sequence). V trimming: 3 bases; J trimming: 4 bases; junction bases outside the gene matches: 6. CDR3 sequence: CASSFSGTHYEQYF. CDR3 DNA: TGTGCCAGCAGTTTCAGCGGGACCCATTACGAGCAGTACTTC.

The chain employs TRBV29-1 and TRBJ2-1; 8 bases agree with TRBD2. V lost 2 bases and J lost 4; bases outside the gene matches: 7. This CDR3 contains 15 residues. CDR1 and CDR2 (germline): SQVTM, ANQGSEA. CDR3: CSVETGTSIYNEQFF. The CDR3 DNA is TGCAGCGTTGAAACCGGGACTAGTATTTACAATGAGCAGTTCTTC.

The DNA for the CDR3 is TGTGCCAGCTCACCACTTACTGTACAAGAGACCCAGTACTTC. Amino acids: CASSPLTVQETQYF. The V and J genes are TRBV18 and TRBJ2-5; D unresolved. The germline gives CDR1 KGHSH, CDR2 LQKENI. Trimming shortened V by 1 base and J by 2 bases, and 8 bases separated the two germline ends. This CDR3 region has 14 residues.

This clone was seen a single time. The chain is built from TRBV19 and TRBJ2-1; D unresolved. V was clipped by 2 bases and J by 1 base, with 9 bases between them. Germline V gene data show CDR1 as LNHDA and CDR2 as SQIVND (reference sequence). This CDR3 region has 15 residues. This CDR3 is CASSIQGGSYNEQFF. For the CDR3, the DNA is TGTGCCAGTAGTATACAAGGCGGATCCTACAATGAGCAGTTCTTC.

The chain carries TRBV19 and TRBJ2-2; 10 bases match TRBD1. CDR1 is LNHDA, CDR2 SQIVND, per germline (reference sequence). The CDR3 sequence is 15 residues long. Unmatched junction bases numbered 5, after V lost 7 bases and J lost 3 bases. CDR3 sequence (DNA): TGTGCCAGTACCCTCGGGACAGGGGACACCGGGGAGCTGTTTTTT. Protein product: CASTLGTGDTGELFF.

The V call is TRBV29-1, the J call TRBJ1-1, with 8 bases that match TRBD1. The CDR3 totals 11 residues. Germline V gene data show CDR1 as SQVTM and CDR2 as ANQGSEA. With 5 bases clipped from V and 11 bases from J, the junction kept 7 bases outside the gene matches. The CDR3, as DNA: TGCAGCGTTTGGCAGGGGGCCAAGGCTTTCTTT. Residues: CSVWQGAKAFF.

V gene TRBV5-5 combines with J gene TRBJ1-4; D is perhaps TRBD1 (6 bases). Germline CDR1 is SGHKS and CDR2 is YYEKEE (reference sequence). This CDR3 region has 15 residues. The ends were cut back, 3 bases at V and 4 bases at J, with 13 bases in the middle. Written as DNA, the CDR3 is TGTGCCAGCAGCTCCCCGGGGGGCTATAATGAAAAACTGTTTTTT. It codes for CASSSPGGYNEKLFF.

This sequence joins TRBV28 and TRBJ1-1; a weak D match, TRBD1 (5 bases). The germline V gene encodes CDR1 MDHEN and CDR2 SYDVKM. This CDR3 is 15 amino acids long. V lost 2 bases, J lost 0 bases, and 10 bases lay in between. The CDR3 region is CASSLPAGMNTEAFF. The CDR3 DNA sequence: TGTGCCAGCAGTTTACCCGCAGGGATGAACACTGAAGCTTTCTTT. Drawing the rest from reference TRBV28 and TRBJ1-1, the complete variable domain is DVKVTQSSRYLVKRTGEKVFLECVQDMDHENMFWYRQDPGLGLRLIYFSYDVKMKEKGDIPEGYSVSREKKERFSLILESASTNQTSMYLCASSLPAGMNTEAFFGQGTRLTVV.

This clone showed up just once. The rearrangement uses TRBV5-6 and TRBJ1-3; D is undetermined. V was trimmed by 0 bases and J by 0 bases, leaving 7 bases between them. The CDR3 extends over 15 amino acids. Germline assignment: CDR1 SGHDT and CDR2 YYEEEE. DNA for the CDR3: TGTGCCAGCAGCTTGGCCGGAGCCTCTGGAAACACCATATATTTT. This sequence encodes CASSLAGASGNTIYF.

Only one count was recorded for this clone. For the CDR3, the DNA is TGTGCCAGCAGCGTGACCAGCTCTGGGGGGTCCTACGAGCAGTACTTC. Amino acid sequence: CASSVTSSGGSYEQYF. The V and J genes are TRBV7-9 and TRBJ2-7; a weak D match, TRBD2 (6 bases). Germline CDR1 is SEHNR and CDR2 is FQNEAQ (reference sequence). V lost 5 bases to trimming and J lost 1 base, with 18 bases between them. The CDR3 is 16 amino acids.

The rearrangement joins TRBV29-1 to TRBJ2-3; 8 bases fit TRBD1. Germline loops: CDR1 SQVTM, CDR2 ANQGSEA. Germline trimming cut 4 bases from V and 3 bases from J; bases unmatched to any gene: 3. This CDR3 has 13 residues. The CDR3 coding sequence is TGCAGCGTTGCCGACAGGGGAACAGATACGCAGTATTTT. It specifies CSVADRGTDTQYF.

The V and J genes are TRBV19 and TRBJ1-5; a weak D match, TRBD1 (5 bases). With 7 bases removed from V and 4 bases from J, the gap between germline ends came to 20 bases. Germline assignment: CDR1 LNHDA and CDR2 SQIVND (reference sequence). The CDR3 is made up of 16 amino acids. The CDR3 nucleotides are TGTGCCAGTACCACTGGGGCAGGGTCAAGGAATCAGCCCCAGCATTTT. This encodes CASTTGAGSRNQPQHF.